This T cell receptor beta chain was profiled in a study of blood T cells in healthy people across ages. Points from the study as a whole: CMV infection status of these donors was not known.

A second 7 to 11 cycle PCR used barcoded and J-beta primers. The authors tagged each cDNA molecule using a template-switch adaptor with 12 random nucleotides. TCRdb processed the 5' RACE reads anew with MiXCR; each CDR3 protein has one entry. There are 790,000 or so distinct CDR3 sequences in the sample; around three fifths occur only once, and around 24% lies in the top ten. Total RNA was extracted at no less than 6 micrograms per sample. This clonotype has just a few counts. Its antigen is unidentified. V dropped 1 base and J dropped 4; count of bases not matched to a gene: 9. CDR1 is SGHTA, CDR2 FQGTGA, per germline. This CDR3 is 17 amino acids long.

The sequence came from a man in his forties in good health. Specimen: blood. The chain carries TRBV7-3 and TRBJ2-1; 8 nucleotides line up with TRBD2. The DNA for the CDR3 is TGTGCCAGCAGCTTAAATCCGAGCGGGAGTTATTACAATGAGCAGTTCTTC. As protein: CASSLNPSGSYYNEQFF.